This TCR beta chain was sequenced for a study of blood T cells in healthy people across ages. The CDR3 sequence is 20 residues long. Trimming took off 1 base at V and 0 bases at J, with 22 bases between the two ends. Germline values: CDR1 LGHNA, CDR2 YSLEER. Isolated PBMCs totaled at least 7 million in each sample. Total RNA was isolated from each sample in quantities of at least 5 micrograms. Alongside a J-beta primer mix, a sample-barcoded 5' primer served in a second PCR lasting roughly 6 to 11 cycles. Every sample gave at least 3 million paired-end reads containing CDR3. One entry per CDR3 protein, called by TCRdb with MiXCR from the 5' RACE reads. The sample lists roughly 1.4 million distinct CDR3 sequences, approximately 63% seen once, with 6.5% to 8% in the top ten.

V gene TRBV4-3 combines with J gene TRBJ1-5; D remains unclear. The sample consisted of blood. This receptor was taken from a man between 18 and 29 years old in good health. The CDR3 nucleotides read TGCGCCAGCAGCCAAGGCCTGATTTCGGCCGGTCGATTTAGCAATCAGCCCCAGCATTTT. This codes for CASSQGLISAGRFSNQPQHF.